The sequence of this T cell receptor (beta chain) was determined in a study of early T cells in non-severe SARS-CoV-2 infection. The V gene's germline CDR1 is SGHAT and CDR2 FQNNGV. V shed 1 base and J 9 bases; nucleotides not matched to a gene: 4. There are 15 residues in the CDR3. MiXCR was run by TCRdb on the 5' RACE reads, yielding one entry per CDR3 protein. The sample consists of 25,000 to 30,000 distinct CDR3 sequences, approximately 6.4% of them appearing once. Study results and caveats: Sequences matched to VDJdb favored anti-spike CD8 responses, while private and CD4 specificities were missed.

Ten or more counts support this clonotype. Its antigen is still unknown. The material sequenced was whole blood, taken at baseline. This chain links TRBV11-2 with TRBJ2-1; the match to TRBD2 covers 12 bases. This receptor was identified in an adult who was a healthcare worker with PCR-confirmed SARS-CoV-2 infection or an uninfected control (not recorded which). CDR3 in amino acids: CASSLGLAGVGEQFF. The CDR3 nucleotides read TGTGCCAGCAGCTTAGGACTAGCGGGAGTGGGTGAGCAGTTCTTC.